This T cell receptor beta chain is drawn from a study of blood T cell repertoires in COVID-19. This CDR3 is 14 amino acids long. Trimming cost V 5 bases and J 3 bases; bases outside gene matches: 7. Germline CDR1 SEHNR, CDR2 FQNEAQ (reference sequence). Method: immunoSEQ multiplex PCR; TCRdb's copy keeps in-frame clones and lacks some. The data hold around 170,000 clones, with 88% observed a single time. Input material: peripheral blood. The chain recombines TRBV7-9 with TRBJ2-7; TRBD1 matches 7 bases. The clonotype was recovered from a man in his fifties or sixties with acute or convalescent COVID-19. CDR3: CASSKWDRLYEQYF. Here the CDR3 DNA reads TGTGCCAGCAGCAAATGGGACAGACTCTACGAGCAGTACTTC.